Shown below are 23 T cell receptor beta chains from a single sample sequenced in a study of CXCR3-negative and CXCR3-positive naive CD8 T cells. With UMI labels, 5' RACE was used to prepare the TRB cDNA libraries. TCRdb reprocessed the 5' RACE reads, keeping one entry per CDR3 protein, no DNA. This sample's table has about 23,000 distinct CDR3 sequences. Sequenced sample: memory CD8+ T cells from blood. These receptors all stem from a human donor in good health. Some clones in this sample may be carry-over from other donors' samples.

This chain joins TRBV29-1 and TRBJ1-2; the D call from TCRdb, TRBD1, cannot be confirmed without DNA. Germline V gene lookup returns CDR1 SQVTM and CDR2 ANQGSEA. The CDR3 is made up of 12 amino acids. CDR3 sequence reads: CSVETGDRGYTF.

The rearrangement links TRBV7-9 to TRBJ2-1; the D call from TCRdb, TRBD1, cannot be confirmed without DNA. CDR1 and CDR2 from the germline V gene are SEHNR and FQNEAQ (reference sequence). The CDR3 covers 15 residues. CDR3 sequence reads: CASRLYGQGYNEQFF. The variable domain in full, completed from reference TRBV7-9 and TRBJ2-1, reads DTGVSQNPRHKITKRGQNVTFRCDPISEHNRLYWYRQTLGQGPEFLTYFQNEAQLEKSRLLSDRFSAERPKGSFSTLEIQRTEQGDSAMYLCASRLYGQGYNEQFFGPGTRLTVL.

The V call is TRBV7-2, the J call TRBJ1-6. The CDR3 consists of 14 residues. The germline V gene has CDR1 SGHTA and CDR2 FQGNSA. The CDR3 loop reads CASSFGGYNSPLHF.

The chain has TRBV29-1 and TRBJ2-5; absent DNA, TCRdb's TRBD1 call cannot be checked. Germline CDR1 reads SQVTM; CDR2 reads ANQGSEA. This CDR3 region has 15 residues. The CDR3 protein is CSVLSGQGTYETQYF.

The J gene is TRBJ1-1, the V gene TRBV9; TCRdb calls TRBD1, which cannot be checked without DNA. The germline V gene has CDR1 SGDLS and CDR2 YYNGEE. The CDR3 contains 14 residues. CDR3 loop: CASSPPGQGAEAFF.

The V call is TRBV7-9, the J call TRBJ2-7. This CDR3 is 16 amino acids long. In germline, CDR1 is SEHNR, CDR2 FQNEAQ (reference sequence). CDR3 sequence reads: CASSFMSGANSYEQYF. Full variable domain (remainder filled in from reference TRBV7-9 and TRBJ2-7): DTGVSQNPRHKITKRGQNVTFRCDPISEHNRLYWYRQTLGQGPEFLTYFQNEAQLEKSRLLSDRFSAERPKGSFSTLEIQRTEQGDSAMYLCASSFMSGANSYEQYFGPGTRLTVT.

In terms of frequency, this clonotype is medium-sized. The chain couples TRBV6-2 or TRBV6-3 to TRBJ2-1. Germline CDR1 is MNHEY and CDR2 is SVGEGT. The CDR3 runs to 14 residues. The CDR3 loop reads CASSTHDKLGEQFF.

The J gene is TRBJ2-1, the V gene TRBV29-1. Germline V gene sequence: CDR1 SQVTM, CDR2 ANQGSEA. The CDR3 covers 13 residues. CDR3 in amino acids: CSVDVLTYNEQFF.

By frequency, this clonotype registers medium-sized. The V gene is TRBV6-2 or TRBV6-3, the J gene TRBJ2-7; the D call of TRBD2 rests on TCRdb alone, since no DNA is present to check it. Germline loops: CDR1 MNHEY, CDR2 SVGEGT. The CDR3 runs to 14 residues. This chain's CDR3 is CASSSGDSSYEQYF.

V and J are TRBV7-6 and TRBJ2-7; TCRdb's D call of TRBD1 is untestable without DNA. Germline V lookup: CDR1 SGHVS, CDR2 FNYEAQ. The CDR3 is 15 amino acids. The CDR3 loop is CASSPGQGGPYEQYF. The entire variable domain, with the rest obtained from reference TRBV7-6 and TRBJ2-7, is as follows: GAGVSQSPRYKVTKRGQDVALRCDPISGHVSLYWYRQALGQGPEFLTYFNYEAQQDKSGLPNDRFSAERPEGSISTLTIQRTEQRDSAMYRCASSPGQGGPYEQYFGPGTRLTVT.

V gene TRBV7-2 combines with J gene TRBJ2-1; the TRBD1 assignment by TCRdb is unverifiable without DNA. The CDR3 is made up of 13 amino acids. CDR1 and CDR2 (germline): SGHTA, FQGNSA. CDR3 loop: CASNDRAYNEQFF.

V is TRBV7-6 and J is TRBJ2-1. The CDR3 is 13 residues long. CDR1 is SGHVS and CDR2 is FNYEAQ in the germline V gene. CDR3 in amino acids: CASSYALASAQFF.

The V gene is TRBV27, the J gene TRBJ2-7; without DNA, the TCRdb call of TRBD1 cannot be checked. The CDR3 is 13 residues long. The germline V gene has CDR1 MNHEY and CDR2 SMNVEV (reference sequence). This chain's CDR3 is CASSSTAPREQYF.

This rearrangement joins TRBV10-1 to TRBJ2-7; checking the TCRdb D call of TRBD1 is not possible without DNA. Germline V gives CDR1 WNHNN, CDR2 SYGVQD (reference sequence). CDR3 size: 16 residues. This chain's CDR3 is CASLPEVQDRTYERYF.

Judged by frequency, this clonotype is medium-sized. The chain joins TRBV27 to TRBJ2-1; TCRdb outputs TRBD1, but without DNA this stays unchecked. CDR1 is MNHEY and CDR2 is SMNVEV in the germline V gene (reference sequence). The CDR3 totals 12 residues. CDR3: CASRPRDGEQFF.

This rearrangement joins TRBV9 to TRBJ2-7; TCRdb outputs TRBD1, but without DNA this stays unchecked. The CDR3 consists of 14 residues. Germline lookup yields CDR1 SGDLS and CDR2 YYNGEE. The CDR3 here is CASSGGQGIYEQYF.

The J gene is TRBJ2-7, the V gene TRBV7-2. Germline V CDR1 and CDR2: SGHTA, FQGNSA. The CDR3 runs 12 residues. CDR3 amino acids: CASSPTYYEQYF.

V usage is TRBV10-1 and J usage is TRBJ2-1; the D call of TRBD2 rests on TCRdb alone, since no DNA is present to check it. The germline gives CDR1 WNHNN, CDR2 SYGVQD (reference sequence). This CDR3 is 15 amino acids long. CDR3 loop: CASSESAGEGNEQFF.

The CDR3 here is CASSPPRIGELFF. The chain carries TRBV23-1 and TRBJ2-2. TRBV23-1 is known as an ORF, though its function is uncertain. The CDR3 loop spans 13 amino acids.

The chain is built from TRBV28 and TRBJ2-5. The CDR3 is made up of 14 amino acids. Per germline, CDR1 MDHEN and CDR2 SYDVKM. The CDR3 loop is CASSPQGPKETQYF.

The chain carries TRBV27 and TRBJ2-7; TCRdb's D call, TRBD1, is unchecked because there is no DNA. The length of the CDR3 is 16 residues. From germline, CDR1 is MNHEY and CDR2 SMNVEV (reference sequence). The CDR3 is CASSPLTGGGSYEQYF.

The chain is built from TRBV28 and TRBJ2-2; TCRdb reports TRBD1, a call that lacks DNA to check it against. In germline, CDR1 is MDHEN, CDR2 SYDVKM. The CDR3 loop spans 15 amino acids. CDR3 sequence: CASSFLQGNTGELFF.

The V and J genes are TRBV10-3 and TRBJ2-5; TCRdb calls TRBD1, which cannot be checked without DNA. The CDR3 sequence is 12 residues long. Looked up from germline, CDR1 is ENHRY and CDR2 is SYGVKD. The CDR3: CATVGAGETQYF.